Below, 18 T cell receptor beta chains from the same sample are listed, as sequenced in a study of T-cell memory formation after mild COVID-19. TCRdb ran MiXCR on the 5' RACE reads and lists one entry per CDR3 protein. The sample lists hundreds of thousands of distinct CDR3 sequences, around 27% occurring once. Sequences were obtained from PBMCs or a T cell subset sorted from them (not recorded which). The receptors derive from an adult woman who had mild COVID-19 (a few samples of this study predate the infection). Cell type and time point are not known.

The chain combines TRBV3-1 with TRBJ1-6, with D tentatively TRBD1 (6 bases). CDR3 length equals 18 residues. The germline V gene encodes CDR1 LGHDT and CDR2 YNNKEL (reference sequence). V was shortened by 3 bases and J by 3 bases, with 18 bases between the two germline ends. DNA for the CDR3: TGTGCCAGCAGCCAGACGTTAACCACAGGGCACTATAATTCACCCCTCCACTTT. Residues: CASSQTLTTGHYNSPLHF.

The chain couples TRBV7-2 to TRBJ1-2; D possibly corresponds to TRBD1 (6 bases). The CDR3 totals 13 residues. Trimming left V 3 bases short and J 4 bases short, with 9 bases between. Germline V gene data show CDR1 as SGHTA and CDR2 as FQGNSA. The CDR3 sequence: CASSFQGSYGYTF. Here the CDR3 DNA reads TGTGCCAGCAGCTTCCAGGGGAGCTATGGCTACACCTTC.

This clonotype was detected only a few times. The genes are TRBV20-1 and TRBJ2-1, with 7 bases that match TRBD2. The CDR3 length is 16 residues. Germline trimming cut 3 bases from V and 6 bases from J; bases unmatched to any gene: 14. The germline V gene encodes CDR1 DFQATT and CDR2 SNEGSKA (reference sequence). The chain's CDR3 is CSASGMRERTLNEQFF. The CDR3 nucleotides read TGCAGTGCTAGTGGAATGCGGGAGAGGACCCTCAATGAGCAGTTCTTC.

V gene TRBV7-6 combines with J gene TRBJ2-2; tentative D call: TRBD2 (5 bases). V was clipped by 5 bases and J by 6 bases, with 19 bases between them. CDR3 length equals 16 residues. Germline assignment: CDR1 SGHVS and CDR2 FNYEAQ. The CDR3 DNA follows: TGTGCCAGCAGCCCCGCGGCGGGTATCGAGCCCGGGGAGCTGTTTTTT. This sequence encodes CASSPAAGIEPGELFF.

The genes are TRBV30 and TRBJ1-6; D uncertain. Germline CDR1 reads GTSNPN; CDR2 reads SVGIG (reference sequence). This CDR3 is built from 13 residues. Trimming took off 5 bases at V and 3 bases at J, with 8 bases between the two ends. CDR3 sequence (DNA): TGTGCCTGGCAGTCTAGCTATAATTCACCCCTCCACTTT. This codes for CAWQSSYNSPLHF. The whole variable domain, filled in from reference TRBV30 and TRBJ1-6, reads SQTIHQWPATLVQPVGSPLSLECTVEGTSNPNLYWYRQAAGRGLQLLFYSVGIGQISSEVPQNLSASRPQDRQFILSSKKLLLSDSGFYLCAWQSSYNSPLHFGNGTRLTVT.

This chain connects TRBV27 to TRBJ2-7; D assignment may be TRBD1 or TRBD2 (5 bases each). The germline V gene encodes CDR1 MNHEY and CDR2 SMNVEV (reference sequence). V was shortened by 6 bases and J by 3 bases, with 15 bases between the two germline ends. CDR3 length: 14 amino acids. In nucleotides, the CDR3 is TGTGCCAGCAGATACCGGGACGGATTCTACGAGCAGTACTTC. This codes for CASRYRDGFYEQYF.

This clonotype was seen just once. CDR3 sequence (DNA): TGTGCCAGCAGCCCGCGGGGGGGAGGGAGTCCCGCTTTCTTT. Its translation: CASSPRGGGSPAFF. The chain links TRBV9 to TRBJ1-1; tentatively, D is TRBD1 (5 bases). Germline V lookup: CDR1 SGDLS, CDR2 YYNGEE. The length of the CDR3 is 14 residues. V was shortened by 4 bases and J by 11 bases, with 21 bases between the two germline ends. The whole variable domain, remainder taken from reference TRBV9 and TRBJ1-1, is DSGVTQTPKHLITATGQRVTLRCSPRSGDLSVYWYQQSLDQGLQFLIQYYNGEERAKGNILERFSAQQFPDLHSELNLSSLELGDSALYFCASSPRGGGSPAFFGQGTRLTVV.

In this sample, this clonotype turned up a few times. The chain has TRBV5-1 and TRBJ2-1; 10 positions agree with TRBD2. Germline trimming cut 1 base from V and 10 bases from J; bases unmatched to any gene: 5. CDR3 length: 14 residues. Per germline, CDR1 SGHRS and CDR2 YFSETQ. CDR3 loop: CASSLRSSGGEQFF. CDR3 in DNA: TGCGCCAGCAGCTTGAGGTCTAGCGGGGGCGAGCAGTTCTTC.

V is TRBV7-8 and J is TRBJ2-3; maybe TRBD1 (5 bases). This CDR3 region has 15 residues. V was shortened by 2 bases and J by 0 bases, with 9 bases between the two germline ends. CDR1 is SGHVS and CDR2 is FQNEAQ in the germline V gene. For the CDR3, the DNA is TGTGCCAGCAGCTTACAGGGTCTAAGCACAGATACGCAGTATTTT. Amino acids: CASSLQGLSTDTQYF.

CDR3 nucleotide sequence: TGCGCCAGCAGCCAAGCCCGGGACAGTTTAGTCGCTTTCTTT. Protein product: CASSQARDSLVAFF. This sequence joins TRBV4-1 and TRBJ1-1; 7 bases align to TRBD1. With 1 base clipped from V and 11 bases from J, the junction kept 10 bases outside the gene matches. The CDR3 covers 14 residues. The V gene's germline CDR1 is MGHRA and CDR2 YSYEKL.

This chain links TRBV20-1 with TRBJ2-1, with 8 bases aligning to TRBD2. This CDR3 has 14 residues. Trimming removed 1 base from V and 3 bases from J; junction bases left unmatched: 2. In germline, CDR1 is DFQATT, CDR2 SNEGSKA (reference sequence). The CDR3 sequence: CSARGLAFYNEQFF. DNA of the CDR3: TGCAGTGCTAGAGGACTAGCGTTCTACAATGAGCAGTTCTTC.

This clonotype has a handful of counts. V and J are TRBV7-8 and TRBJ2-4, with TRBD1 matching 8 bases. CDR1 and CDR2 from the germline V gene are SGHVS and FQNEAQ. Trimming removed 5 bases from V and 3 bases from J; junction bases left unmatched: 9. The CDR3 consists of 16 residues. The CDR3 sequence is CASSQGAGKGKNIQYF. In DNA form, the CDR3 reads TGTGCCAGCAGCCAGGGGGCGGGGAAGGGCAAAAACATTCAGTACTTC. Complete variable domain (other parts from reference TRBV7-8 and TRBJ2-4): GAGVSQSPRYKVAKRGQDVALRCDPISGHVSLFWYQQALGQGPEFLTYFQNEAQLDKSGLPSDRFFAERPEGSVSTLKIQRTQQEDSAVYLCASSQGAGKGKNIQYFGAGTRLSVL.

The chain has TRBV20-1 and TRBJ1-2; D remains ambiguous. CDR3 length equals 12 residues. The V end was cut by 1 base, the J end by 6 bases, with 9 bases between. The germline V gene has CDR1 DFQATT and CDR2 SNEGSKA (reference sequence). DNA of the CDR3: TGCAGTGCTAGAGGTCAGGCTCATGGCTACACCTTC. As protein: CSARGQAHGYTF.

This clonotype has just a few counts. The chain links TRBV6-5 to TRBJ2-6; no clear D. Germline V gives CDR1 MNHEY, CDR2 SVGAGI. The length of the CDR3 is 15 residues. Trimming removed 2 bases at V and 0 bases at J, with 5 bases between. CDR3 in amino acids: CASSYVGSGANVLTF. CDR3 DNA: TGTGCCAGCAGTTACGTAGGCTCTGGGGCCAACGTCCTGACTTTC.

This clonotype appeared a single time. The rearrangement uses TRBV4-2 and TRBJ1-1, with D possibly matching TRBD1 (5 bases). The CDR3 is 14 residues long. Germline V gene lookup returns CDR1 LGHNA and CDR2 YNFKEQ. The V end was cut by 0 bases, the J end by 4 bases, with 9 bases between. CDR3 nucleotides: TGTGCCAGCAGCCAAGATCTTGGGGGCACTGAAGCTTTCTTT. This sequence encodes CASSQDLGGTEAFF.

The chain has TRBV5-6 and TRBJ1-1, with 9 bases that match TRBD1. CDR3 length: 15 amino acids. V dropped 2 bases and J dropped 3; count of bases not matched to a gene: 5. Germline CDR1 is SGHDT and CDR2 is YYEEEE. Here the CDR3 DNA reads TGTGCCAGCAGCTTCGTACAGGGGGCTGACACTGAAGCTTTCTTT. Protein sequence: CASSFVQGADTEAFF.

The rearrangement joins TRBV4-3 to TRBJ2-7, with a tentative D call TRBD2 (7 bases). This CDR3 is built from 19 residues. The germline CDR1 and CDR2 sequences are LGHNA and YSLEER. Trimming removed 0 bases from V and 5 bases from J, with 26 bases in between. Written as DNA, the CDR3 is TGCGCCAGCAGCCAAGATACGTACACCTCTGGGGGGGCGGACGACGAGCAGTACTTC. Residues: CASSQDTYTSGGADDEQYF.

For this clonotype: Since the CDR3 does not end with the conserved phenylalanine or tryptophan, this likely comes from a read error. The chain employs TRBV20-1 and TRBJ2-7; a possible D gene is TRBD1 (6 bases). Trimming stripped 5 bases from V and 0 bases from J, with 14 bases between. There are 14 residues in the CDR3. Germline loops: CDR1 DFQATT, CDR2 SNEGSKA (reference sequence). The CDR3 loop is CSAGQWGSSYEQYL. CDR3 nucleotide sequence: TGCAGTGCTGGACAGTGGGGAAGCTCCTACGAGCAGTACTTA.